Below are 20 T cell receptor beta chains sequenced from a single sample in a study of CD8 T cells in ankylosing spondylitis. Study results and caveats: Made up of about eight highly homologous variants, a TCR beta motif appeared characteristic of ankylosing spondylitis blood.

TCRdb re-derived calls from the 5' RACE reads in MiXCR, one entry per CDR3 protein. The profile shows 470,000 or so distinct CDR3 sequences, roughly 26% of them singletons. These receptors' antigens are unknown. Sample: blood, either unsorted or a sorted T cell fraction (not recorded which). The receptors derive from a male donor with ankylosing spondylitis.

Regarding this clonotype: A much larger clone is a single base away; this may be a read error. The CDR3 spells CAISNTAYEQYF. The CDR3 DNA is TGTGCCATCAGTAATACAGCCTACGAGCAGTACTTC. This chain links TRBV10-3 with TRBJ2-7; D is undetermined. The CDR3 contains 12 residues. Per germline, CDR1 ENHRY and CDR2 SYGVKD. The V end was cut by 5 bases, the J end by 2 bases, with 7 bases between.

The rearrangement joins TRBV24-1 to TRBJ2-3, with 8 bases fitting TRBD2. CDR3 length: 16 residues. Unmatched junction bases numbered 11, after V lost 7 bases and J lost 3 bases. Germline CDR1 KGHDR, CDR2 SFDVKD. As DNA, the CDR3 is TGTGCCACCAGCCCTCGAGCGGGAGTCCTGACAGATACGCAGTATTTT. It specifies CATSPRAGVLTDTQYF.

Only a few counts were recorded for this clonotype. V usage is TRBV3-1 and J usage is TRBJ1-1; D is possibly TRBD1 (5 bases). Germline-derived CDR1 and CDR2 are LGHDT and YNNKEL (reference sequence). The ends were cut back, 0 bases at V and 11 bases at J, with 13 bases in the middle. CDR3 length: 13 amino acids. CDR3 DNA sequence: TGTGCCAGCAGCCAAGATTGGGCAGGGTACGCTTTCTTT. It translates to CASSQDWAGYAFF.

This clonotype was detected a few times. The CDR3 here is CASSTLQGFTGELFF. CDR3 DNA: TGTGCCAGCAGCACACTTCAGGGATTCACCGGGGAGCTGTTTTTT. V usage is TRBV7-2 and J usage is TRBJ2-2; TRBD1 might be the D (5 bases). Looked up from germline, CDR1 is SGHTA and CDR2 is FQGNSA. The CDR3 has 15 residues. Trimming cost V 5 bases and J 4 bases, with 14 bases left between them.

Of note for this clonotype: This may come from a read error, since a much larger clone is one base off. The CDR3 reads CASSRQFQETQYF. In DNA, the CDR3 is TGTGCCAGCAGCCGACAGTTCCAAGAGACCCAGTACTTC. J is TRBJ2-5 and V is TRBV14; the D gene is possibly TRBD1 (5 bases). Germline V gene data show CDR1 as SGHDN and CDR2 as FVKESK. Trimming took 4 bases from V and 1 from J, leaving 7 bases between them. The CDR3 is 13 amino acids. Full variable domain (outside the CDR3, taken from reference TRBV14 and TRBJ2-5): EAGVTQFPSHSVIEKGQTVTLRCDPISGHDNLYWYRRVMGKEIKFLLHFVKESKQDESGMPNNRFLAERTGGTYSTLKVQPAELEDSGVYFCASSRQFQETQYFGPGTRLLVL.

The chain joins TRBV5-1 to TRBJ2-1, with 7 bases lining up with TRBD1. Per the germline V gene, CDR1 is SGHRS and CDR2 is YFSETQ. The CDR3 length is 14 residues. Trimming took 3 bases from V and 4 from J; bases not matched to a gene: 4. DNA of the CDR3: TGCGCCAGCAGCTCCGGGACAGAATACAATGAGCAGTTCTTC. It encodes CASSSGTEYNEQFF. The variable domain in full, completed from reference TRBV5-1 and TRBJ2-1, reads KAGVTQTPRYLIKTRGQQVTLSCSPISGHRSVSWYQQTPGQGLQFLFEYFSETQRNKGNFPGRFSGRQFSNSRSEMNVSTLELGDSALYLCASSSGTEYNEQFFGPGTRLTVL.

The chain joins TRBV29-1 to TRBJ2-5; a possible D gene is TRBD1 (6 bases). Germline CDR1 SQVTM, CDR2 ANQGSEA. With 5 bases removed from V and 5 bases from J, the gap between germline ends came to 12 bases. This CDR3 contains 12 residues. As DNA, the CDR3 is TGCAGCGTTCAGGGGTCAGGGGAGACCCAGTACTTC. It translates to CSVQGSGETQYF. Together with reference TRBV29-1 and TRBJ2-5, the CDR3 gives the full variable domain: SAVISQKPSRDICQRGTSLTIQCQVDSQVTMMFWYRQQPGQSLTLIATANQGSEATYESGFVIDKFPISRPNLTFSTLTVSNMSPEDSSIYLCSVQGSGETQYFGPGTRLLVL.

J is TRBJ1-2 and V is TRBV18; the D is unclear. Germline assignment: CDR1 KGHSH and CDR2 LQKENI. The CDR3 spans 12 residues. V gave up 6 bases and J gave up 3 bases, with 8 bases separating them. CDR3 bases: TGTGCCAGCTCGGCTACGGACTATGGCTACACCTTC. Protein product: CASSATDYGYTF.

The rearrangement uses TRBV6-5 and TRBJ1-6; no clear D. The CDR3 totals 18 residues. With 2 bases removed from V and 5 bases from J, the gap between germline ends came to 19 bases. The germline gives CDR1 MNHEY, CDR2 SVGAGI. The CDR3 DNA reads TGTGCCAGCAGTTACGTCTTTGGGCAGTATCCTGATAATTCACCCCTCCACTTT. This translates into CASSYVFGQYPDNSPLHF.

This clonotype was detected only a few times. The chain uses TRBV11-2 and TRBJ1-2; D might be TRBD1 (6 bases). This CDR3 is 16 amino acids long. The V end was cut by 5 bases, the J end by 4 bases, with 20 bases between. From germline, CDR1 is SGHAT and CDR2 FQNNGV. This CDR3 reads CASSALGGDWGYGYTF. CDR3 DNA sequence: TGTGCCAGCAGCGCCCTAGGGGGGGATTGGGGCTATGGCTACACCTTC. The full variable domain, its missing parts supplied by reference TRBV11-2 and TRBJ1-2, is EAGVAQSPRYKIIEKRQSVAFWCNPISGHATLYWYQQILGQGPKLLIQFQNNGVVDDSQLPKDRFSAERLKGVDSTLKIQPAKLEDSAVYLCASSALGGDWGYGYTFGSGTRLTVV.

This clonotype has only one observation. The rearrangement uses TRBV20-1 and TRBJ2-1; 10 nucleotides match TRBD2. Losses at the gene ends were 4 bases for V and 9 bases for J; bases not matched to a gene: 9. There are 14 residues in the CDR3. The V gene's germline CDR1 is DFQATT and CDR2 SNEGSKA (reference sequence). CDR3 region: CSAILAGEDGEQFF. In DNA, the CDR3 is TGCAGTGCTATTCTAGCGGGAGAGGACGGTGAGCAGTTCTTC.

This chain joins TRBV7-2 and TRBJ2-3; D ambiguous. This CDR3 contains 12 residues. Trimming removed 7 bases at V and 2 bases at J, with 7 bases between. CDR1 and CDR2 from the germline V gene are SGHTA and FQGNSA. The CDR3 is CASTVDTDTQYF. The CDR3 DNA is TGTGCCAGCACTGTAGACACAGATACGCAGTATTTT.

There are a few counts of this clonotype. In DNA, the CDR3 is TGTGCCAGCAGTTTCGGACAGTACACTGAAGCTTTCTTT. Translated: CASSFGQYTEAFF. The gene calls are TRBV3-1 and TRBJ1-1; D is possibly TRBD1 (6 bases). This CDR3 has 13 amino acids. Trimming pared 6 bases from V and 3 bases from J, leaving 11 bases between. Germline V gene lookup returns CDR1 LGHDT and CDR2 YNNKEL (reference sequence). Together with reference TRBV3-1 and TRBJ1-1, the CDR3 gives the full variable domain: DTAVSQTPKYLVTQMGNDKSIKCEQNLGHDTMYWYKQDSKKFLKIMFSYNNKELIINETVPNRFSPKSPDKAHLNLHINSLELGDSAVYFCASSFGQYTEAFFGQGTRLTVV.

There are a few counts of this clonotype. This chain joins TRBV20-1 and TRBJ2-7; D tentatively fits TRBD1 or TRBD2 (5 bases each). Deletions cut 3 bases from V and 7 bases from J, with 22 bases between. CDR1 and CDR2 (germline): DFQATT, SNEGSKA (reference sequence). There are 15 residues in the CDR3. The CDR3 nucleotides read TGCAGTGCTAGGAGGGACGGGATTCCCGTAGTTGAGCAGTACTTC. Its protein product is CSARRDGIPVVEQYF.

Only a few counts were recorded for this clonotype. V and J are TRBV5-5 and TRBJ2-7, with a possible D match to TRBD1 (6 bases). Looked up from germline, CDR1 is SGHKS and CDR2 is YYEKEE (reference sequence). Trimming took 3 bases from V and 3 from J, leaving 16 bases between them. The CDR3 runs to 15 residues. For the CDR3, the DNA is TGTGCCAGCAGCTCAGGGGTCTTCGGTAACTACGAGCAGTACTTC. It is translated as CASSSGVFGNYEQYF.

This clonotype was observed a handful of times. This sequence joins TRBV25-1 and TRBJ2-5, with 10 bases aligning to TRBD2. The ends lost 4 bases at V and 3 bases at J; junction bases unmatched: 5. There are 15 residues in the CDR3. Germline CDR1 reads MGHDK; CDR2 reads SYGVNS. The CDR3 spells CASSGSAGGEETQYF. CDR3 DNA: TGTGCCAGCAGTGGATCAGCGGGAGGGGAAGAGACCCAGTACTTC.

This clonotype was counted a few times. The chain links TRBV12-3 or TRBV12-4 to TRBJ1-5; 7 bases match TRBD1. Trimming at V came to 2 bases and at J to 5 bases, leaving 9 bases not matched to a gene. CDR3 length: 16 amino acids. The CDR3 here is CASSLRKTGTHQPQHF. The CDR3 nucleotides read TGTGCCAGCAGTTTACGGAAGACAGGGACCCATCAGCCCCAGCATTTT.

This chain joins TRBV20-1 and TRBJ1-2; the D is unclear. The CDR3 covers 11 residues. Trimming left V 6 bases short and J 7 bases short, with 12 bases between. Germline CDR1 is DFQATT and CDR2 is SNEGSKA (reference sequence). CDR3 nucleotides: TGCAGTGCCTCGGACGGGGTTGGCTACACCTTC. Its translation is CSASDGVGYTF.

The V and J genes are TRBV5-1 and TRBJ2-5; the D gene is possibly TRBD2 (5 bases). CDR3 size: 14 residues. CDR1 SGHRS and CDR2 YFSETQ come from the germline V gene. Trimming left V 6 bases short and J 3 bases short, with 15 bases between. The CDR3 bases are TGCGCCAGCACCCAAGTCGGGGTTGAAGAGACCCAGTACTTC. Protein product: CASTQVGVEETQYF. The whole variable domain, filled in from reference TRBV5-1 and TRBJ2-5, reads KAGVTQTPRYLIKTRGQQVTLSCSPISGHRSVSWYQQTPGQGLQFLFEYFSETQRNKGNFPGRFSGRQFSNSRSEMNVSTLELGDSALYLCASTQVGVEETQYFGPGTRLLVL.

The chain links TRBV10-3 to TRBJ2-5; the D call may be TRBD1 or TRBD2 (5 bases each). Trimming cost V 6 bases and J 5 bases, with 19 bases left between them. The CDR3 contains 15 residues. Germline lookup yields CDR1 ENHRY and CDR2 SYGVKD. The CDR3 bases are TGTGCCATCAGCCAGGGAGAGATATCGCGGGAGACCCAGTACTTC. As protein: CAISQGEISRETQYF.